The 13 T cell receptor beta chains below come from one sample, sequenced in a study of blood T cells in healthy people across ages. Sample-barcoded 5' priming and a J-beta primer mix drove a second PCR of roughly 7 to 11 cycles. TCRdb re-analysed the 5' RACE reads in MiXCR, keeping a single row per CDR3 protein. The sample has more than 500,000 distinct CDR3 sequences, approximately 30% seen once. Sequences were obtained from blood. Source of these receptors: a woman in her 70s in good health.

This clonotype was counted only a few times. V is TRBV3-1 and J is TRBJ1-1; 7 bases map to TRBD1. This CDR3 is built from 16 residues. The ends lost 2 bases at V and 9 bases at J; junction bases unmatched: 15. CDR1 is LGHDT and CDR2 is YNNKEL in the germline V gene (reference sequence). This CDR3 is CASSQLGGGAVTQAFF. In nucleotides, the CDR3 is TGTGCCAGCAGCCAACTAGGAGGGGGCGCGGTAACCCAAGCTTTCTTT.

The chain couples TRBV29-1 to TRBJ1-2; tentative D call: TRBD1 (5 bases). CDR3 size: 15 residues. The germline V gene has CDR1 SQVTM and CDR2 ANQGSEA. Trimming took off 6 bases at V and 5 bases at J, with 22 bases between the two ends. The CDR3 DNA follows: TGCAGCGTAGGTCCCATACAGGATGATTTATATGGCTACACCTTC. Encoded protein: CSVGPIQDDLYGYTF.

The chain uses TRBV19 and TRBJ1-1; 11 positions agree with TRBD1. Trimming took 4 bases from V and 10 from J; bases not matched to a gene: 2. The CDR3 covers 12 residues. CDR1 LNHDA and CDR2 SQIVND come from the germline V gene (reference sequence). The CDR3: CASSTGQGAAFF. As DNA, the CDR3 is TGTGCCAGTAGTACCGGACAGGGGGCAGCTTTCTTT.

The rearrangement links TRBV12-3 or TRBV12-4 to TRBJ2-1; 12 bases are a match to TRBD2. The CDR3 spans 15 residues. With V trimmed by 3 bases and J by 10 bases, 7 bases remained unmatched. Here the CDR3 reads CASSLEASGGGEQFF. DNA of the CDR3: TGTGCCAGCAGTTTGGAGGCTAGCGGGGGGGGAGAGCAGTTCTTC.

This rearrangement joins TRBV20-1 to TRBJ2-5; 8 positions match TRBD1. The J call is in doubt because the DNA end fits TRBJ2-1 better. CDR3 length: 12 residues. Germline lookup yields CDR1 DFQATT and CDR2 SNEGSKA (reference sequence). CDR3 sequence: CSAAGGRFEQFF. CDR3 sequence (DNA): TGCAGTGCGGCAGGGGGCAGATTCGAGCAGTTCTTC.

The chain employs TRBV20-1 and TRBJ1-2; TRBD1 is a possible D gene (5 bases). Germline lookup yields CDR1 DFQATT and CDR2 SNEGSKA (reference sequence). The CDR3 covers 14 residues. Deletions cut 6 bases from V and 3 bases from J, with 17 bases between. CDR3 coding DNA: TGCAGTGCACAAGGACAAACCAGGGACTATGGCTACACCTTC. Protein sequence: CSAQGQTRDYGYTF.

The V gene is TRBV3-1, the J gene TRBJ1-6; no firm D call. From germline, CDR1 is LGHDT and CDR2 YNNKEL (reference sequence). The CDR3 runs 12 residues. V dropped 3 bases and J dropped 9 bases, with 6 bases sitting between them. The CDR3 coding sequence is TGTGCCAGCAGCCAGACGTCTTCACCCCTCCACTTT. As protein: CASSQTSSPLHF. The entire variable domain, with the rest obtained from reference TRBV3-1 and TRBJ1-6, is as follows: DTAVSQTPKYLVTQMGNDKSIKCEQNLGHDTMYWYKQDSKKFLKIMFSYNNKELIINETVPNRFSPKSPDKAHLNLHINSLELGDSAVYFCASSQTSSPLHFGNGTRLTVT.

The rearrangement links TRBV20-1 to TRBJ2-5; 7 bases agree with TRBD1. The end of the DNA aligns better with TRBJ2-7, so the J call may be wrong. Germline V lookup: CDR1 DFQATT, CDR2 SNEGSKA (reference sequence). The CDR3 runs 13 residues. The CDR3 region is CSARLGQEHEQYF. CDR3 DNA: TGCAGCGCCCGCCTAGGACAGGAGCACGAGCAGTACTTC.

The V gene is TRBV6-5, the J gene TRBJ2-4; D unresolved. Per germline, CDR1 MNHEY and CDR2 SVGAGI. Trimming pared 5 bases from V and 10 bases from J, leaving 15 bases between. CDR3 length: 13 residues. CDR3 in DNA: TGTGCCAGCAGTCATCCGGACGGTTGGATTCAGTACTTC. It encodes CASSHPDGWIQYF.

The chain carries TRBV24-1 and TRBJ2-3; D unresolved. Germline V lookup: CDR1 KGHDR, CDR2 SFDVKD. Trimming removed 11 bases from V and 0 bases from J, with 11 bases in between. The length of the CDR3 is 13 residues. The CDR3 here is CASGELSTDTQYF. CDR3 DNA: TGTGCCAGCGGAGAGCTCAGCACAGATACGCAGTATTTT.

This chain links TRBV6-2 or TRBV6-3 with TRBJ1-4; weak D call: TRBD1 (5 bases). V was pared by 2 bases and J by 0 bases, with 7 bases between. Germline CDR1 MNHEY, CDR2 SVGEGT. CDR3 length equals 15 residues. CDR3: CASSYLGATNEKLFF. CDR3 bases: TGTGCCAGCAGTTACCTGGGGGCAACTAATGAAAAACTGTTTTTT.

Remarks on this clonotype: At one end the junction does not follow the germline gene, possibly because of a read error. The chain couples TRBV24-1 to TRBJ2-5; 11 bases match TRBD2. This CDR3 spans 17 amino acids. Germline V gives CDR1 KGHDR, CDR2 SFDVKD. The CDR3 loop is CSTSDCTTSGAVETQYF. CDR3 sequence (DNA): TGTTCCACCAGTGATTGTACGACTAGCGGGGCTGTAGAGACCCAGTACTTC.

This clonotype showed up just a few times. The V call is TRBV20-1, the J call TRBJ1-5; possibly TRBD1 for D (5 bases). This CDR3 is 12 amino acids long. Trimming took 5 bases from V and 3 from J, leaving 8 bases between them. Germline V gene data show CDR1 as DFQATT and CDR2 as SNEGSKA (reference sequence). The CDR3 protein is CSAWDHNQPQHF. The CDR3 region has the DNA TGCAGTGCTTGGGACCACAATCAGCCCCAGCATTTT.